This TCR beta chain appears in the sequencing data of a study of early T cells in non-severe SARS-CoV-2 infection. This clonotype has a count of ten or more. TCRdb reprocessed the 5' RACE reads via MiXCR and lists one record per CDR3 protein. The data hold approximately 100,000 distinct CDR3 sequences, with 16% observed a single time. The source of this sequence is an adult who was a healthcare worker with PCR-confirmed SARS-CoV-2 infection or an uninfected control (not recorded which). The sample consisted of whole blood.

The CDR3 loop is CASSFSKAYEQYF. CDR3 in DNA: TGTGCCAGCAGTTTCTCGAAGGCATACGAGCAGTACTTC. The genes are TRBV27 and TRBJ2-7, with D unclear. This CDR3 has 13 residues. From germline, CDR1 is MNHEY and CDR2 SMNVEV (reference sequence). Trimming stripped 3 bases from V and 4 bases from J, with 10 bases between.